The following is a TCR beta chain sequence with its context. Antigen: not known. V shed 7 bases and J shed 4 bases, with 20 bases lying between them. The CDR3 totals 16 residues. Germline CDR1 reads MDHEN; CDR2 reads SYDVKM. The data derive from a study of graft-versus-host responses after intestinal transplantation. Looking at the study overall: The transplants performed in recipients were multivisceral, liver-intestinal, or isolated intestinal. Regarding the study as a whole: When patients had graft-donor T cell macrochimerism, their allografts held high graft-versus-host to host-versus-graft clonal ratios.

Only in-frame clones appear in the TCRdb table, and some are missing; sequencing was by immunoSEQ multiplex PCR. The profile shows about 93,000 clones, roughly 80% of them singletons. The clonotype originates from a human donor who received an intestinal transplant. The material was unstimulated CD4+ T cells sorted from spleen or lymph node cells, obtained before intestinal transplant. The rearrangement links TRBV28 to TRBJ2-1; D perhaps matches TRBD1 (6 bases). In nucleotides, the CDR3 is TGTGCCAGCACCCAGGGCGCCGGGACACCGTACAATGAGCAGTTCTTC. This codes for CASTQGAGTPYNEQFF.